This TCR beta chain was sequenced for a study of cytomegalovirus exposure and HLA in healthy donors (dated by TCRdb to 2016 to 2017). Notes on the research overall: According to an earlier analysis of around 600 of the donors, about 170 million T cells yielded 117 million unique TCR beta sequences and around 300 Gb of sequence data. An early release covering just under 650 HLA-typed donors comprised about 320 gigabases of sequencing data and about 90 million unique TCR sequences. Among the approximately 400 genotyped donors, under 90% belonged to the genetic ancestry cluster associated with self-reported Caucasian donors. The aim of the study was to test whether cataloging public T cell receptors could identify signatures of past pathogen exposure. The study used immunosequencing to profile the T cell repertoires of under 700 subjects and linked those repertoires to cytomegalovirus serostatus. A separate validation cohort of roughly 110 different subjects was used in addition to the approximately 640-subject first cohort. The study combined high-throughput TCR immunosequencing, statistical association of individual TCRs with disease status, and machine learning to predict cytomegalovirus infection status. To study patterns of TCR occurrence, a later analysis re-analyzed previously published TCR beta repertoires from under 750 donors and added high-resolution HLA genotyping. In the later analysis, no new phenotypic data were used to find candidate immune exposures; instead, reliance was placed on TCR beta sequences and their occurrence across donors. To decide whether each TCR beta V gene segment behaved as functional or pseudogenic, an earlier analysis of fewer than 750 of the donors relied on high-throughput TCR beta sequencing. Donor age, sex, ethnicity and CMV serostatus were compiled together with the repertoire data. In a later genetic analysis, genome-wide SNP genotypes for 398 of the 666 donors were used, and that subset was treated as a discovery cohort. All discovery cohort repertoires had been generated on a single sequencing platform. HLA typing covered class I and class II loci at four-digit resolution. The number of typed donors differed by locus: about 629-630 for A, B, C, DRB1 and DQB1; approximately 540 for DQA1; around 580 for DPA1; and about 450 for DPB1. Four to six DR-DQ haplotypes were handled as single units for association and clustering because linkage in the cohort was strong. Among around 400 genotyped donors of the cohort, an average of around 240,000 unique TCR beta nucleotide sequences was sequenced per donor, of which 15% to 20% were non-productive. Beyond this particular receptor, the publication reports: In the study, approximately 160 TCR beta chains were listed as associated with cytomegalovirus. The cohort was sequenced for TCR beta chains only, and without alpha or paired-chain data the features that could be detected were limited. Because HLA typing was missing for some donors at each locus, association tests included only the typed subset. In a later genetic analysis, a missense DCLRE1C variant was associated with V-gene and J-gene trimming of TCR beta chains, and the association was replicated in an independent cohort. An earlier analysis of approximately 600 of the donors showed that most TCR beta V segments appeared in productive rearrangements either about 90% or about 30% of the time, which broadly matched IMGT annotations. Across donors, most TCR sequences were observed very rarely, whereas some public TCRs were present in many individuals. The presence/absence analyses assumed that sequencing depth was roughly uniform across donors, and that assumption may not be true. Some IMGT-functional V segments, including TRBV6-2 and TRBV6-3, could not be distinguished by the 87-base-pair reads and were therefore excluded. A later analysis reported that several top co-occurrence clusters appeared linked to parvovirus B19, influenza, CMV and Epstein-Barr virus. According to a later genetic analysis, donors in an Asian-associated ancestry cluster had fewer N-insertions in productive TCRs than the approximately 610-donor mean. In a later analysis, 16,951 TCR beta sequences were associated with specific HLA alleles at a false discovery rate of 0.05. Linkage disequilibrium might explain the correlated functional status among segregating V segments, but an unknown experimental factor could not be ruled out. In vitro tests confirmed that a few of the cytomegalovirus-associated TCR beta chains recognize cytomegalovirus antigens. It was suggested by the authors that the approach could potentially be generalized to other disease states and immunological phenotypes. In a later analysis, HLA-associated TCR beta chains showed more clonal expansion and lower generation probabilities than non-associated chains that were equally common. Assigning TCR associations to individual alleles was difficult when HLA alleles, especially DR and DQ, strongly co-occurred. In a later analysis, the rate of TCR association differed among HLA loci, with DRB1 alleles having the most associated TCRs and HLA-C alleles having the fewest. A further reported finding was that TCR beta sequences accurately predicted the HLA-A and HLA-B alleles for most subjects in the first cohort. A cluster of highly shared sequence variants was judged likely to represent a technical artifact of the sequencing pipeline. The earlier analysis of about 600 of the donors excluded 15 to 20 rarely observed V segments, including chromosome 9 orphons, because counts were too low. Cytomegalovirus status was reported to be diagnosed by the classifier with high specificity and sensitivity in both the original and validation cohorts. The only immune exposure information available for the cohort was CMV serostatus. Most CMV-associated TCR beta chains appeared to be HLA-restricted in a later analysis, and the HLA associations seemed to be driven largely by CMV exposure.

CDR1 MNHEY and CDR2 SVGAGI are derived from the germline V gene. The CDR3 measures 15 amino acids from cysteine to phenylalanine. This entry keeps only the CDR3 DNA: 45 bases, framed from base 1. At the junction V is shortened by 0 bases and J by 4 bases, with 13 bases in between. The cohort consisted of hundreds of healthy bone marrow donors. At the time of sampling, all cohort members were nominally healthy, though unrecorded immune exposures were likely present. The donor tested CMV seronegative and was one of the 352 seronegative cohort members. Each donor provided a peripheral blood sample, and peripheral blood mononuclear cells were used for TCR beta sequencing. Genomic DNA extraction from the blood cell samples was performed with the Qiagen DNeasy Blood Extraction Kit. The library came from the immunoSEQ multiplex PCR assay. A mixture of 60 forward primers for TCR Vbeta segments and 13 reverse primers for TCR Jbeta segments was used in the multiplex PCR. The CDR3 region of rearranged TCR beta genes was amplified from genomic DNA with a multiplex PCR assay. The amplified TCR beta libraries were sequenced on the Illumina HiSeq System as 87-base-pair reads. Per the original workflow: Across the 670 or so repertoires, a later analysis counted tens of millions of unique TCR beta chains, approximately 10 million of which were shared by at least two donors. Raw reads were error-corrected and collapsed into unique sequences by a nearest-neighbor algorithm in which closely related sequences were merged to remove PCR and sequencing errors. Alignment of CDR3 sequences to IMGT reference sequences was used to assign V, D and J gene segments. For a sequence to be retained, a match of at least six nucleotides to both a V gene segment and a J gene segment was required. A rearrangement was called productive if the CDR3 had no stop codons and remained in frame with V and J, and every other rearrangement was called non-productive. CDR3 was defined by IMGT convention, running from the second conserved V-encoded cysteine to the conserved J-encoded phenylalanine. Sequences without an unambiguous match to a single V gene segment were excluded from the earlier analysis of a few hundred of the donors. In an earlier analysis of some 590 of the donors, V segments were called functional above 56.7% productive rearrangements and were called segregating when the between-donor standard deviation exceeded 5%. To diagnose cytomegalovirus status from the catalog of TCR beta chain sequences, a statistical classification framework was built. V and J gene assignment, in a later analysis, came from comparing TCR nucleotide sequences with IMGT/GENE-DB human TR gene sequences. Using the TCRdist pipeline, a later analysis assigned CDR3 sequences along with most-parsimonious VDJ recombination scenarios. A later analysis defined each TCR beta chain by its CDR3 amino acid sequence plus V-gene family, and excluded reads lacking a unique V-gene family. In a later analysis, fewer than 650 highly shared, low-generation-probability nucleotide sequences were removed to address suspected cross-contamination and a sequencing artifact. For each public chain, a later analysis derived a clonal expansion index from normalized ranks of inferred template counts within each repertoire. In a later analysis, generation probabilities were computed using a VDJ recombination model fitted to out-of-frame rearrangements, and the results were checked against IGoR. Hypergeometric tests were used in a later analysis to score TCR-TCR, TCR-HLA and TCR-CMV co-occurrence, with a repertoire-size bias correction applied to the TCR pairs. To estimate false discovery rates, a later analysis permuted the HLA or CMV assignments 20 times. In a later analysis, co-occurring TCRs were grouped using DBSCAN, with TCRdist sequence similarity added in when clustering inside HLA-allele-positive subsets. Repertoires with fewer than 30,000 or more than 120,000 public chains were left out of co-occurrence clustering, as were several repertoires with anomalous nucleotide sharing. In its TCRdb copy, this immuneACCESS table keeps in-frame sequences only and misses some clones. Where compared with another copy, unresolved V genes explain less than half of these, and the others have no known cause. V and J calls and clone size are as listed in that table; D and trimming were resolved from the DNA. The sample table contains 100,000 to 150,000 clones; only one count was recorded for 75% to 85% of them. The top ten clones comprise approximately 2% of the sample.

Concerning this clone: It has no known antigen specificity. No base quality information exists; no much larger clone differs at one position.

The rearranged segments are TRBV6-5 and TRBJ2-7, with no reliable assignment of the D segment. Specimen: PBMCs. This clonotype was sampled from a man between 18 and 29 years old in good health and CMV-seronegative. The CDR3: CASSYSGSRPYEQYF. At the DNA level, the sequence is TGTGCCAGCAGTTACTCGGGCAGTCGCCCTTACGAGCAGTACTTC.